This T cell receptor beta chain was observed in a study of cytomegalovirus exposure and HLA in healthy donors. Study-wide points: In vitro confirmation showed three CMV-associated chains to be CMV antigen specific.

Only in-frame clones appear in the TCRdb table, and some are missing; sequencing was by immunoSEQ multiplex PCR. The repertoire has about 110,000 clones, under 85% of them found once; the top ten carry 3%. This clone has only one observation. Its target is unknown. The CDR3 contains 12 residues. Trimming shortened V by 10 bases and J by 7 bases, and 16 bases separated the two germline ends. Germline V gene lookup returns CDR1 SNHLY and CDR2 FYNNEI. The chain employs TRBV2 and TRBJ1-2; possible D gene TRBD1, 6 bases. The source is a woman younger than 30 in good health and CMV-seronegative. The sequencing sample was made of PBMCs. For the CDR3, the DNA is TGTGCCAAGAAGAGACAGGATAGTGGCTACACCTTC. Its protein is CAKKRQDSGYTF.